This T cell receptor beta chain is from a study of cytomegalovirus exposure and HLA in healthy donors. The CDR3 loop spans 13 amino acids. Trimming pared 0 bases from V and 8 bases from J, leaving 11 bases between. Germline V CDR1 and CDR2: SGHRS, YFSETQ. The PCR was carried out with 60 Vbeta primers and 13 Jbeta primers. TCRdb keeps only in-frame clones here, not all; method: immunoSEQ multiplex PCR. The repertoire consists of 90,000 to 120,000 clones, with 81% occurring once and the leading ten covering around 2.3%. Regarding the study as a whole: According to an earlier analysis, most TCR beta V segments yielded productive rearrangements about 90% or about 30% of the time.

On this clone itself: The antigen is unknown.

This TCR was recovered from a man between 25 and 39 years old in good health and CMV-seronegative. V gene TRBV5-1 combines with J gene TRBJ1-2, with D possibly being TRBD1 (5 bases). The sample comprised PBMCs. CDR3 amino acids: CASSLGGGDGYTF. The CDR3 DNA sequence: TGCGCCAGCAGCTTGGGGGGCGGGGACGGCTACACCTTC.